One and the same sample provided the 25 T cell receptor beta chains below, sequenced in a study of blood T cell repertoires in COVID-19. Clones were sequenced by immunoSEQ multiplex PCR, and TCRdb holds only the in-frame ones, with some missing. The table shows roughly 110,000 clones, with 85% to 95% occurring only once. Specimen: peripheral blood. Receptors were obtained from a woman aged 30 to 39 with acute or convalescent COVID-19.

This clone is a singleton in its sample. The V call is TRBV7-9, the J call TRBJ2-7, with D perhaps TRBD2 (6 bases). This CDR3 contains 15 residues. V was clipped by 3 bases and J by 4 bases, with 16 bases between them. The V gene's germline CDR1 is SEHNR and CDR2 FQNEAQ (reference sequence). The CDR3 DNA reads TGTGCCAGCAGCTTTTCGTGGGGGACTTCTTACGAGCAGTACTTC. The encoded protein is CASSFSWGTSYEQYF.

The rearrangement joins TRBV7-8 to TRBJ2-1; perhaps TRBD2 as D (5 bases). The length of the CDR3 is 14 residues. Germline V gives CDR1 SGHVS, CDR2 FQNEAQ. Trimming stripped 1 base from V and 9 bases from J, with 13 bases between. CDR3 DNA: TGTGCCAGCAGCTTAGTTGGAGGACGTGCTGAGCAGTTCTTC. Encoded protein: CASSLVGGRAEQFF. The full variable domain, completed using reference TRBV7-8 and TRBJ2-1, is GAGVSQSPRYKVAKRGQDVALRCDPISGHVSLFWYQQALGQGPEFLTYFQNEAQLDKSGLPSDRFFAERPEGSVSTLKIQRTQQEDSAVYLCASSLVGGRAEQFFGPGTRLTVL.

The genes are TRBV6-6 and TRBJ2-1; 8 bases align to TRBD1. The CDR3 contains 14 residues. Per germline, CDR1 MNHNY and CDR2 SVGAGI (reference sequence). J gave up 5 bases and V 2 bases, and 2 bases lay outside the gene matches. The CDR3 loop reads CASSYEDRDNEQFF. In nucleotides, the CDR3 is TGTGCCAGCAGTTACGAGGACAGGGACAATGAGCAGTTCTTC.

The V call is TRBV27, the J call TRBJ1-6; the D is unclear. This CDR3 is built from 15 residues. Germline V lookup: CDR1 MNHEY, CDR2 SMNVEV (reference sequence). Trimming stripped 6 bases from V and 7 bases from J, with 16 bases between. This CDR3 reads CASREGLSENSPLHF. In nucleotides, the CDR3 is TGTGCCAGCAGGGAGGGATTAAGTGAGAATTCACCCCTCCACTTT.

V and J are TRBV30 and TRBJ2-5; 13 bases are shared with TRBD2. Germline V gene lookup returns CDR1 GTSNPN and CDR2 SVGIG (reference sequence). J lost 2 bases, V lost 1 base, and 1 base had no gene match. The CDR3 has 15 amino acids. CDR3 residues: CAWSAGLAGQETQYF. The CDR3 DNA reads TGTGCCTGGAGTGCGGGACTAGCGGGACAAGAGACCCAGTACTTC.

This chain connects TRBV5-1 to TRBJ2-5; TRBD2 aligns across 10 bases. Trimming cost V 2 bases and J 1 base; bases outside gene matches: 5. Germline CDR1 and CDR2: SGHRS and YFSETQ. There are 16 residues in the CDR3. The CDR3 bases are TGCGCCAGCAGCTTATTAGCGGGAGGACCCCAAGAGACCCAGTACTTC. It translates to CASSLLAGGPQETQYF. Using reference TRBV5-1 and TRBJ2-5 for the parts outside the CDR3, the full variable domain is KAGVTQTPRYLIKTRGQQVTLSCSPISGHRSVSWYQQTPGQGLQFLFEYFSETQRNKGNFPGRFSGRQFSNSRSEMNVSTLELGDSALYLCASSLLAGGPQETQYFGPGTRLLVL.

V usage is TRBV3-1 (or the pseudogene TRBV3-2) and J usage is TRBJ2-1; 7 bases fit TRBD2. Germline CDR1 LGHDT, CDR2 YNNKEL (reference sequence). The V and J ends lost 4 bases and 0 bases, in that order; junction bases with no gene match: 6. The CDR3 has 16 amino acids. CDR3 coding DNA: TGTGCCAGCAGCCGGACGGCGGGGGTCTCCTACAATGAGCAGTTCTTC. Encoded protein: CASSRTAGVSYNEQFF.

The V gene is TRBV19, the J gene TRBJ2-1, with a tentative D call TRBD2 (6 bases). CDR1 and CDR2 (germline): LNHDA, SQIVND (reference sequence). CDR3 length: 15 amino acids. With 6 bases removed from V and 6 bases from J, the gap between germline ends came to 18 bases. The CDR3 loop reads CASSLTDTGGNEQFF. The CDR3 DNA follows: TGTGCCAGTAGCCTTACTGACACCGGGGGCAATGAGCAGTTCTTC.

The V and J genes are TRBV6-5 and TRBJ1-6, with D possibly being TRBD1 (5 bases). The CDR3 extends over 13 amino acids. Germline loops: CDR1 MNHEY, CDR2 SVGAGI. The V end lost 9 bases, the J end lost 8 bases, and 14 bases lay between the germline ends. The CDR3 DNA sequence: TGTGCCAGTAGAATCCGGGGGGATTCACCCCTCCACTTT. This sequence encodes CASRIRGDSPLHF.

This clone was seen only once. The gene calls are TRBV6-5 and TRBJ2-1; D is undetermined. This CDR3 is built from 15 residues. The germline CDR1 and CDR2 sequences are MNHEY and SVGAGI. The germline V and J ends were trimmed by 3 bases and 5 bases, with 14 bases remaining between them. The CDR3 coding sequence is TGTGCCAGCAGTTATAAGATTATTGGGCACAATGAGCAGTTCTTC. Translated, it gives CASSYKIIGHNEQFF.

V gene TRBV30 combines with J gene TRBJ2-2; 11 bases agree with TRBD2. The trim removed 2 bases at V and 5 bases at J, leaving 7 bases unmatched. This CDR3 contains 16 residues. From germline, CDR1 is GTSNPN and CDR2 SVGIG (reference sequence). The CDR3 region is CAWSPLAGGRTGELFF. The CDR3 DNA reads TGTGCCTGGAGTCCCCTAGCGGGGGGCAGAACCGGGGAGCTGTTTTTT.

The CDR3 DNA follows: TGTGCCAGTAGCCAGAATGGGGGGAATGGCTACACCTTC. This sequence encodes CASSQNGGNGYTF. The chain couples TRBV19 to TRBJ1-2; tentative D call: TRBD1 (5 bases). Looked up from germline, CDR1 is LNHDA and CDR2 is SQIVND (reference sequence). The V end lost 6 bases, the J end lost 6 bases, and 14 bases lay between the germline ends. This CDR3 is 13 amino acids long.

The chain has TRBV9 and TRBJ1-3, with D perhaps matching TRBD1 (6 bases). The germline V gene encodes CDR1 SGDLS and CDR2 YYNGEE. V lost 4 bases, J lost 0 bases, and 17 bases lay in between. There are 17 residues in the CDR3. CDR3 nucleotides: TGTGCCAGCAGCCCGCGGACAGCTTTATACTCTGGAAACACCATATATTTT. Translated, it gives CASSPRTALYSGNTIYF.

The rearrangement joins TRBV3-1 (or the pseudogene TRBV3-2) to TRBJ2-1; TRBD2 aligns across 8 bases. The CDR3 sequence is 14 residues long. Germline values: CDR1 LGHDT, CDR2 YNNKEL (reference sequence). J gave up 9 bases and V 0 bases, and 4 bases lay outside the gene matches. The CDR3 reads CASSQDLLAAEQFF. The CDR3 region has the DNA TGTGCCAGCAGCCAAGATTTACTAGCGGCTGAGCAGTTCTTC.

The chain carries TRBV18 and TRBJ2-5; 9 bases are shared with TRBD2. The CDR3 is 17 amino acids. Germline-derived CDR1 and CDR2 are KGHSH and LQKENI. Unmatched junction bases numbered 9, after V lost 0 bases and J lost 4 bases. CDR3 sequence reads: CASSPPWAGGPGETQYF. CDR3 coding DNA: TGTGCCAGCTCACCACCTTGGGCGGGAGGGCCAGGAGAGACCCAGTACTTC.

The V call is TRBV4-1, the J call TRBJ2-2; 9 bases line up with TRBD1. With V trimmed by 3 bases and J by 7 bases, 6 bases remained unmatched. There are 15 residues in the CDR3. The germline V gene encodes CDR1 MGHRA and CDR2 YSYEKL. The CDR3 sequence is CASSHLTGGGGELFF. The CDR3 DNA follows: TGCGCCAGCAGCCACCTCACAGGGGGCGGCGGGGAGCTGTTTTTT.

J is TRBJ1-2 and V is TRBV12-5, with D possibly matching TRBD1 (5 bases). Trimming took off 3 bases at V and 8 bases at J, with 10 bases between the two ends. The CDR3 is 12 residues long. Germline assignment: CDR1 LGHNT and CDR2 FRNRAP. The CDR3 DNA reads TGTGCTAGTGGTTTATCAGGGTCGGGCTACACCTTC. Encoded protein: CASGLSGSGYTF.

The gene calls are TRBV27 and TRBJ2-6, with 8 bases fitting TRBD1. Trimming took 5 bases from V and 3 from J; bases not matched to a gene: 12. This CDR3 is 18 amino acids long. Germline V gene sequence: CDR1 MNHEY, CDR2 SMNVEV (reference sequence). CDR3 protein: CASSPGTGVIRGANVLTF. DNA of the CDR3: TGTGCCAGCAGTCCCGGGACAGGCGTGATTCGTGGGGCCAACGTCCTGACTTTC.

The CDR3 spells CASSSSQRERITDTQYF. The CDR3 DNA is TGTGCCAGCAGCTCTTCGCAGCGGGAAAGAATCACAGATACGCAGTATTTT. The chain carries TRBV9 and TRBJ2-3; 7 nucleotides line up with TRBD2. The length of the CDR3 is 17 residues. Germline CDR1 and CDR2: SGDLS and YYNGEE. V lost 4 bases, J lost 2 bases, and 13 bases stayed unmatched.

The genes are TRBV6-2 or TRBV6-3 and TRBJ2-7; tentatively, D is TRBD1 (6 bases). Between the trimmed V and J ends, which lost 2 bases and 1 base, there was a span of 21 bases. The CDR3 runs 18 residues. CDR1 is MNHEY and CDR2 is SVGEGT in the germline V gene. The CDR3 loop reads CASSYQKTGALISYEQYF. The CDR3 coding sequence is TGTGCCAGCAGTTACCAAAAGACAGGAGCGCTAATTTCCTACGAGCAGTACTTC.

This clone was seen only once. The V call is TRBV2, the J call TRBJ1-1, with a tentative D call TRBD1 (6 bases). Trimming shortened V by 4 bases and J by 3 bases, and 12 bases separated the two germline ends. Germline lookup yields CDR1 SNHLY and CDR2 FYNNEI. CDR3 length: 14 residues. The CDR3 DNA reads TGTGCCAGCAGTGTTCAGGGGATCTACACTGAAGCTTTCTTT. It codes for CASSVQGIYTEAFF.

The chain joins TRBV14 to TRBJ1-4; D is unclear. This CDR3 region has 13 residues. The germline V and J ends were trimmed by 4 bases and 4 bases, with 7 bases remaining between them. Germline-derived CDR1 and CDR2 are SGHDN and FVKESK. The CDR3 DNA follows: TGTGCCAGCAGCCGAGGATTTAATGAAAAACTGTTTTTT. This encodes CASSRGFNEKLFF.

The chain recombines TRBV2 with TRBJ1-1, with D hard to call. V was shortened by 8 bases and J by 4 bases, with 14 bases between the two germline ends. Per the germline V gene, CDR1 is SNHLY and CDR2 is FYNNEI. The CDR3 totals 13 residues. This chain's CDR3 is CASSRPPTTEAFF. The CDR3 nucleotides are TGTGCCAGCTCGAGGCCTCCGACCACTGAAGCTTTCTTT.

V gene TRBV7-2 combines with J gene TRBJ1-3, with D tentatively TRBD1 (5 bases). Germline values: CDR1 SGHTA, CDR2 FQGNSA. The V end lost 2 bases, the J end lost 4 bases, and 9 bases lay between the germline ends. This CDR3 spans 14 amino acids. The CDR3 region has the DNA TGTGCCAGCAGCTTAAACAGGTTGGGAAACACCATATATTTT. Protein sequence: CASSLNRLGNTIYF.

As DNA, the CDR3 is TGTGCCAGCAGTTCATACCCCACGGGTCGGCAAGAGACCCAGTACTTC. Its protein product is CASSSYPTGRQETQYF. The chain carries TRBV6-5 and TRBJ2-5; D is unresolved. This CDR3 has 16 amino acids. The V end was cut by 4 bases, the J end by 2 bases, with 17 bases between. Germline-derived CDR1 and CDR2 are MNHEY and SVGAGI.